The next 6 T cell receptor beta chains were all read from a single sample in a study of blood T cell repertoires in COVID-19. Produced via immunoSEQ multiplex PCR; TCRdb's table is partial and in-frame only. The sample has about 31,000 clones, approximately 90% seen once. Sequenced sample: peripheral blood. The origin of the receptors is a human donor in a cohort sampled during active COVID-19.

CDR3 residues: CASSWGGGNQPQHF. As DNA, the CDR3 is TGTGCCAGCAGCTGGGGAGGGGGCAATCAGCCCCAGCATTTT. The chain employs TRBV25-1 and TRBJ1-5; TRBD1 is a possible D gene (5 bases). CDR1 and CDR2 (germline): MGHDK, SYGVNS. The CDR3 totals 14 residues. Trimming shortened V by 6 bases and J by 2 bases, and 11 bases separated the two germline ends. Complete variable domain (other parts from reference TRBV25-1 and TRBJ1-5): EADIYQTPRYLVIGTGKKITLECSQTMGHDKMYWYQQDPGMELHLIHYSYGVNSTEKGDLSSESTVSRIRTEHFPLTLESARPSHTSQYLCASSWGGGNQPQHFGDGTRLSIL.

This chain joins TRBV7-9 and TRBJ1-1; D call uncertain. Between the trimmed V and J ends, which lost 5 bases and 0 bases, there was a span of 4 bases. The CDR3 is made up of 12 amino acids. Germline values: CDR1 SEHNR, CDR2 FQNEAQ (reference sequence). The CDR3 loop is CASSKLNTEAFF. CDR3 sequence (DNA): TGTGCCAGCAGCAAGCTGAACACTGAAGCTTTCTTT.

V usage is TRBV5-1 and J usage is TRBJ2-3, with 11 bases that match TRBD2. V shed 2 bases and J 2 bases; nucleotides not matched to a gene: 4. Germline assignment: CDR1 SGHRS and CDR2 YFSETQ. The CDR3 loop spans 16 amino acids. The CDR3 DNA reads TGCGCCAGCAGCTTTACTAGCGGGGGTTTCACAGATACGCAGTATTTT. It is translated as CASSFTSGGFTDTQYF. Full variable domain (outside the CDR3, taken from reference TRBV5-1 and TRBJ2-3): KAGVTQTPRYLIKTRGQQVTLSCSPISGHRSVSWYQQTPGQGLQFLFEYFSETQRNKGNFPGRFSGRQFSNSRSEMNVSTLELGDSALYLCASSFTSGGFTDTQYFGPGTRLTVL.

The chain recombines TRBV5-1 with TRBJ1-1; 9 bases line up with TRBD1. The germline CDR1 and CDR2 sequences are SGHRS and YFSETQ. V trimming: 4 bases; J trimming: 5 bases; junction bases outside the gene matches: 6. The CDR3 length is 14 residues. The CDR3 DNA follows: TGCGCCAGCAGCCCGGGACAGGGAAAGACTGAAGCTTTCTTT. This sequence encodes CASSPGQGKTEAFF.

The chain joins TRBV2 to TRBJ2-1; D might be TRBD1 (6 bases). Trimming left V 8 bases short and J 11 bases short, with 19 bases between. This CDR3 comprises 13 residues. The V gene's germline CDR1 is SNHLY and CDR2 FYNNEI. CDR3 residues: CASSPQGIAKQFF. The DNA for the CDR3 is TGTGCCAGCTCTCCTCAGGGGATTGCGAAGCAGTTCTTC.

V gene TRBV19 combines with J gene TRBJ2-3; D is possibly TRBD2 (5 bases). The germline CDR1 and CDR2 sequences are LNHDA and SQIVND (reference sequence). Deletions cut 3 bases from V and 4 bases from J, with 17 bases between. CDR3 size: 16 residues. As DNA, the CDR3 is TGTGCCAGTAGTATGGTTGAAGCGGTTCTCGCAGATACGCAGTATTTT. Translated: CASSMVEAVLADTQYF. The complete variable domain, with remaining parts taken from reference TRBV19 and TRBJ2-3, reads DGGITQSPKYLFRKEGQNVTLSCEQNLNHDAMYWYRQDPGQGLRLIYYSQIVNDFQKGDIAEGYSVSREKKESFPLTVTSAQKNPTAFYLCASSMVEAVLADTQYFGPGTRLTVL.